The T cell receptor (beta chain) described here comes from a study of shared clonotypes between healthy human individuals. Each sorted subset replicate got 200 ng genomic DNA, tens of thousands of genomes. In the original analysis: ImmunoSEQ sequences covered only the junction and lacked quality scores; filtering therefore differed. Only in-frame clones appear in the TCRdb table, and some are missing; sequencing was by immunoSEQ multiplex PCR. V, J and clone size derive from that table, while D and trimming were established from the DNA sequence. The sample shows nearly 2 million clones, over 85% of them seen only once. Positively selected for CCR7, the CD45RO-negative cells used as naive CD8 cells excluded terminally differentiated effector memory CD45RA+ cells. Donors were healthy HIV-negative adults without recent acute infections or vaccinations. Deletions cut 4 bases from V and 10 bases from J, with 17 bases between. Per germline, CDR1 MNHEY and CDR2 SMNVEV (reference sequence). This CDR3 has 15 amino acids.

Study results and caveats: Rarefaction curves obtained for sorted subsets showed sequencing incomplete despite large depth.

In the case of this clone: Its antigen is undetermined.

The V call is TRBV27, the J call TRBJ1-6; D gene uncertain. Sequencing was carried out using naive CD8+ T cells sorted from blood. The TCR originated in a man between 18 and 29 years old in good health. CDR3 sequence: CASSSYQEAESPLHF. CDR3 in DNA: TGTGCCAGCAGTTCCTATCAAGAGGCGGAGTCACCCCTCCACTTT.